A selection of T cell receptor beta chains follows, all from one sample in a study of blood T cells in healthy people across ages. TCRdb passed the 5' RACE reads through MiXCR, listing each CDR3 protein once. The table records about 1.4 million distinct CDR3 sequences, approximately 59% of them present only once. The sequenced sample was blood. These receptors originate from a man between 18 and 29 years old in good health. CDR3s include the opening cysteine and the closing phenylalanine or tryptophan. A D gene is named only where the DNA matches it firmly. Clone sizes are given selectively: once, few, many, or a class where the clone is expanded.

v_gene,d_gene,len,j_gene,abundance,CDR3aa,CDR3nt
TRBV20-1,.,11,TRBJ2-7,few,CSARAEWEQYF,TGCAGTGCTAGAGCCGAATGGGAGCAGTACTTC
TRBV3-1,.,14,TRBJ2-1,.,CASSQVLGRGEQFF,TGTGCCAGCAGCCAAGTCCTGGGGCGAGGTGAGCAGTTCTTC
TRBV21-1,.,17,TRBJ2-4,few,CASSSPGLIIAKNIQYF,TGTGCCAGCAGCTCACCGGGACTTATTATAGCCAAAAACATTCAGTACTTC
TRBV6-6,.,12,TRBJ2-5,.,CASSYKLGEQYF,TGTGCCAGCAGTTACAAGCTTGGGGAGCAGTACTTC
TRBV10-3,.,14,TRBJ1-5,.,CAISERNSNQPQHF,TGTGCCATCAGTGAACGGAATAGCAATCAGCCCCAGCATTTT
TRBV20-1,.,13,TRBJ2-5,.,CSASSGNQETQYF,TGCAGTGCTAGTTCGGGGAACCAAGAGACCCAGTACTTC
TRBV10-3,TRBD2,17,TRBJ2-3,few,CAISESIVTSGTDTQYF,TGTGCCATCAGTGAGTCGATAGTAACTAGCGGCACAGATACGCAGTATTTT
TRBV2,.,12,TRBJ2-1,.,CASHLGSNEQFF,TGTGCCAGCCATCTAGGGAGCAATGAGCAGTTCTTC
TRBV29-1,.,14,TRBJ2-3,.,CSVDGSVSTDTQYF,TGCAGCGTTGATGGCTCTGTAAGCACAGATACGCAGTATTTT
TRBV7-2,.,14,TRBJ1-5,.,CASSLKGGYQPQHF,TGTGCCAGCAGCTTAAAGGGAGGGTATCAGCCCCAGCATTTT
TRBV5-1,TRBD1,15,TRBJ2-3,.,CASSRRTGNTDTQYF,TGTGCCAGCAGCCGGAGGACAGGGAACACAGATACGCAGTATTTT
TRBV20-1,.,11,TRBJ2-7,few,CSATSPYEQYF,TGCAGTGCTACTAGTCCCTACGAGCAGTACTTC
TRBV7-9,.,15,TRBJ1-3,.,CASSPSTGSGNTIYF,TGTGCCAGCAGCCCCTCCACAGGGTCAGGAAACACCATATATTTT
TRBV27,TRBD2,15,TRBJ2-7,few,CASSPAGTSGYEQYF,TGTGCCAGCAGTCCCGCCGGGACTAGCGGCTACGAGCAGTACTTC
TRBV6-2/TRBV6-3,.,13,TRBJ2-7,.,CASSTDTGYEQYF,TGTGCCAGCAGCACCGATACAGGATACGAGCAGTACTTC
TRBV7-9,.,13,TRBJ2-5,.,CASSRAGSETQYF,TGTGCCAGCAGCAGGGCAGGCTCGGAGACCCAGTACTTC
TRBV6-2/TRBV6-3,.,14,TRBJ1-5,.,CASSYSGLPWPQHF,TGTGCCAGCAGTTACTCTGGCCTTCCGTGGCCCCAGCATTTT
TRBV27,TRBD1,15,TRBJ2-3,.,CASRQTGVGTDTQYF,TGTGCCAGCAGACAAACAGGGGTGGGAACAGATACGCAGTATTTT
TRBV20-1,TRBD1,15,TRBJ2-1,.,CSARRQGSNYNEQFF,TGCAGTGCGAGAAGACAGGGCTCTAACTACAATGAGCAGTTCTTC
TRBV12-3/TRBV12-4,.,18,TRBJ2-6,.,CASSLLPFFHSGANVLTF,TGTGCCAGCAGTTTACTGCCTTTCTTCCACTCTGGGGCCAACGTCCTGACTTTC
TRBV10-3,TRBD2,15,TRBJ2-1,few,CAISGSREGRHEQFF,TGTGCCATCAGTGGATCGCGGGAGGGAAGGCATGAGCAGTTCTTC